Shown below are 5 T cell receptor beta chains from a single sample sequenced in a study of OX40 agonist ivuxolimab in advanced cancers. Sequencing used immunoSEQ multiplex PCR; TCRdb keeps in-frame clones, though not all of them. The table has about 77,000 clones, roughly 85% seen once. The sequencing used CD4+ or CD8+ T cells sorted from blood, collected in a trial of the OX40 agonist ivuxolimab. The source of these receptors is an adult with an advanced solid tumor such as melanoma, head and neck, liver or kidney cancer.

The gene calls are TRBV11-2 and TRBJ2-3, with D unclear. Germline CDR1 SGHAT, CDR2 FQNNGV. Trimming pared 5 bases from V and 5 bases from J, leaving 20 bases between. The CDR3 consists of 16 residues. CDR3 nucleotide sequence: TGTGCCAGCAGCCCATTAAACCTTCTCGTTGGAGATACGCAGTATTTT. Its protein is CASSPLNLLVGDTQYF.

This chain links TRBV10-3 with TRBJ1-5; perhaps TRBD1 as D (6 bases). The CDR3 has 12 amino acids. Germline lookup yields CDR1 ENHRY and CDR2 SYGVKD. Trimming left V 8 bases short and J 6 bases short, with 11 bases between. CDR3 amino acids: CAIAGDSQPQHF. The CDR3 nucleotides read TGTGCCATCGCAGGGGATAGTCAGCCCCAGCATTTT.

In the case of this clone: Other nucleotide sequences in the sample specify the same CDR3. The chain uses TRBV6-5 and TRBJ1-5; D remains unclear. V lost 6 bases and J 6 bases, leaving 9 bases between the germline ends. CDR1 is MNHEY and CDR2 is SVGAGI in the germline V gene. The CDR3 has 12 residues. The CDR3 DNA reads as TGTGCCAGCAGCCTCCCTGGTCAGCCCCAGCATTTT. It codes for CASSLPGQPQHF.

This sequence joins TRBV29-1 and TRBJ2-5; TRBD1 matches at 12 bases. The length of the CDR3 is 14 residues. V dropped 7 bases and J dropped 5; count of bases not matched to a gene: 8. The germline V gene encodes CDR1 SQVTM and CDR2 ANQGSEA. This CDR3 is CSATGQGAGETQYF. Here the CDR3 DNA reads TGCAGCGCTACGGGACAGGGGGCAGGGGAGACCCAGTACTTC.

For the CDR3, the DNA is TGTGCCAGCAACAAAGGGCAGCCGAACACTGAAGCTTTCTTT. This translates into CASNKGQPNTEAFF. This sequence joins TRBV6-5 and TRBJ1-1, with D uncertain. The germline gives CDR1 MNHEY, CDR2 SVGAGI. V lost 7 bases to trimming and J lost 1 base, with 13 bases between them. The CDR3 covers 14 residues.